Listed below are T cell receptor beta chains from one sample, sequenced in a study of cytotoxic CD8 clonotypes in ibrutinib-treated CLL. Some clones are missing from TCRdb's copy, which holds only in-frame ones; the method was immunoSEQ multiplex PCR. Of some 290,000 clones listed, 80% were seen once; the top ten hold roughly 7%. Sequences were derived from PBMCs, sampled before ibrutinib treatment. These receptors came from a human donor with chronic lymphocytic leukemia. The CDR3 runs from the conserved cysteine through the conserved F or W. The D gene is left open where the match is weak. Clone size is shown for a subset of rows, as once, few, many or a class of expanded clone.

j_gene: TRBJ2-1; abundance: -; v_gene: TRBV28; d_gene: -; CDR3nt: TGTGCCAGCAGTTCGCTAGTGGGTTCCTACAATGAGCAGTTCTTC; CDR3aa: CASSSLVGSYNEQFF
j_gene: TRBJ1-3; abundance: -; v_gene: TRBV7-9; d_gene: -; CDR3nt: TGCGCCAGCAGCCACACCCAGGCCAGTCTCTCTGGAAACACCATATATTTT; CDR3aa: CASSHTQASLSGNTIYF
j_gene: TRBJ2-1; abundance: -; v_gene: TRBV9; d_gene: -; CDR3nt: TGTGCCAGCAGCCCCCCGCTTGGTGGGCAGTTCTTC; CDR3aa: CASSPPLGGQFF
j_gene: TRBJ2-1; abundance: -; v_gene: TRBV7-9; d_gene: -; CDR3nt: TGTGCCAGCCATTGGGGCAGGACGCAGTTCTTC; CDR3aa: CASHWGRTQFF
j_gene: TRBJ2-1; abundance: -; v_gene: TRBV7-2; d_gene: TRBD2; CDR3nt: TGTGCCAGCAGCTTAGTCGGGGGGGATGAGCAGTTCTTC; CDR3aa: CASSLVGGDEQFF
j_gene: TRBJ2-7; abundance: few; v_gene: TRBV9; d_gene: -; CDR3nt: TGTGCCAGCAGCGAAGGGATGGGCGTAGCCTACGAGCAGTACTTC; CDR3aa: CASSEGMGVAYEQYF
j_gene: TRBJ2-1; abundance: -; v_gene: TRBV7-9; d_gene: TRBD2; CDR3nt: TGTGCCAGCAGCCCGGGGGGACTAGCGGGAGCCAATGAGCAGTTCTTC; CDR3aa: CASSPGGLAGANEQFF
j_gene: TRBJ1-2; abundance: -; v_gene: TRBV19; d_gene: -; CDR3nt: TGTGCCAGTAGTATACCGCCCATGAATGGCTACACCTTC; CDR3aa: CASSIPPMNGYTF
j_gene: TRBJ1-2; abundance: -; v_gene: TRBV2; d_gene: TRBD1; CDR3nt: TGTGCCAGCTTGCGGGACAGGGATTTTGGCTACACCTTC; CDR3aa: CASLRDRDFGYTF
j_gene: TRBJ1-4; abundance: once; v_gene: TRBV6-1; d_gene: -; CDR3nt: TGTGCCAGCAGTGAACCCCACACGTCAACTAATGAAAAACTGTTTTTT; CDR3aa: CASSEPHTSTNEKLFF
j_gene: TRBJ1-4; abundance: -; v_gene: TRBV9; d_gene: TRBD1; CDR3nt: TGTGCCAGCAGCGCACAGGGGGTTAATGAAAAACTGTTTTTT; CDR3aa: CASSAQGVNEKLFF
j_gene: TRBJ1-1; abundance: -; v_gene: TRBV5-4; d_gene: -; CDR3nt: TGTGCCAGCAGCTTGCCGGGGGGATCGAACACTGAAGCTTTCTTT; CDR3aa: CASSLPGGSNTEAFF
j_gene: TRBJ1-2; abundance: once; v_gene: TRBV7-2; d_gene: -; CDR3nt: TGTGCCAGCAGCCGCAGCCGGGGTAACTATGGCTACACCTTC; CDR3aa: CASSRSRGNYGYTF
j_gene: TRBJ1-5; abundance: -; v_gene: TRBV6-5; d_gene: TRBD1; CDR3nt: TGTGCCAGCAGTGCGTGGGACAGGGGTCAGCCCCAGCATTTT; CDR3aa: CASSAWDRGQPQHF
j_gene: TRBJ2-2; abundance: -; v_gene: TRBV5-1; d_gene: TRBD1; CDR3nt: TGCGCCAGCAGCCCGCTGGGACAGGGGAACACCGGGGAGCTGTTTTTT; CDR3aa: CASSPLGQGNTGELFF
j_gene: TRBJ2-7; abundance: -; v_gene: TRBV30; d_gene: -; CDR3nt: TGTGCCTGGAGTGTAAAAAGGTACGAGCAGTACTTC; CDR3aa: CAWSVKRYEQYF
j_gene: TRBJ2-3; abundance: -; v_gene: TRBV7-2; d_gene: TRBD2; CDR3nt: TGTGCCAGCAGCTTATCTCCTAGCGGGAGGGCCACAGATACGCAGTATTTT; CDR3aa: CASSLSPSGRATDTQYF
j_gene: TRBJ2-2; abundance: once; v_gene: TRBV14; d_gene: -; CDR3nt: TGTGCCAGCAGCCATGGGCGGCTCGCGAACACCGGGGAGCTGTTTTTT; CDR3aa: CASSHGRLANTGELFF
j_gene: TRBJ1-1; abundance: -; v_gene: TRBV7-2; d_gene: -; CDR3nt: TGTGCCAGCAGCCGAGAAGACAGATGGAACACTGAAGCTTTCTTT; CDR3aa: CASSREDRWNTEAFF
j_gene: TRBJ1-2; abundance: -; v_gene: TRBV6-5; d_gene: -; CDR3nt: TGTGCCAGCAGTTACGGGTCCCGGTTCCCGGGGGGCTACACCTTC; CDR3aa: CASSYGSRFPGGYTF
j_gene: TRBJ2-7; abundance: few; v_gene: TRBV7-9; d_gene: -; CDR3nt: TGTGCCAGCAGCTTTTGGGGGGCCGAGCAGTACTTC; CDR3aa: CASSFWGAEQYF
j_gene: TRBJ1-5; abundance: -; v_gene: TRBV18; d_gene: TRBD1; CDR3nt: TGTGCCAGCTCTCCTATGGGACAGATACAGCCCCAGCATTTT; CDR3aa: CASSPMGQIQPQHF
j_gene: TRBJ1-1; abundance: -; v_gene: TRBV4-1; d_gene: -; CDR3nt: TGCGCCAGCAGCCAACCCGGAGGGGCGAACACTGAAGCTTTCTTT; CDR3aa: CASSQPGGANTEAFF
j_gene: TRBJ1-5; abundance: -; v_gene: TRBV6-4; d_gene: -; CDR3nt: TGTGCCAGCAGTGATGACAGTAGCAATCAGCCCCAGCATTTT; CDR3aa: CASSDDSSNQPQHF
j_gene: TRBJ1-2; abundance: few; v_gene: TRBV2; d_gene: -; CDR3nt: TGTGCCAGCAGCCTTGAGTATGGCTACACCTTC; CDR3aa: CASSLEYGYTF
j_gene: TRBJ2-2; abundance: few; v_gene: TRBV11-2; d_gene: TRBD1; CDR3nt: TGTGCCAGCAGCTTACTACAGGGGGACACCGGGGAGCTGTTTTTT; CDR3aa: CASSLLQGDTGELFF
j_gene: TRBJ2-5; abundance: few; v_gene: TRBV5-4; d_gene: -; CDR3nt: TGTGCCAGCAGCAGGACACCCCAAGAGACCCAGTACTTC; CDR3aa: CASSRTPQETQYF
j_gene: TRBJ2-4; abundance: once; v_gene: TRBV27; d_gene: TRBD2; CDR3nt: TGTGCCAGCAGCCGGGGACTAGCGGAGGGGGCCAAAAACATTCAGTACTTC; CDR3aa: CASSRGLAEGAKNIQYF
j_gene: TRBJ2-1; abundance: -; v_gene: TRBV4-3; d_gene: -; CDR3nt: TGCGCCAGCAGCCAAGATTCAGTTAGTTCGGATGAGCAGTTCTTC; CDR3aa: CASSQDSVSSDEQFF
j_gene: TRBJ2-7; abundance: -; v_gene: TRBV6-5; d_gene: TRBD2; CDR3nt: TGTGCCAGCAGGCTAGCGGGACCCTACGAGCAGTACTTC; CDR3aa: CASRLAGPYEQYF
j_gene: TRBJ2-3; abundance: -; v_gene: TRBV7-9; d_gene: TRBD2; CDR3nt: TGTGCCAGCAGCTTAGAACTAGCGGGAGAAGATACGCAGTATTTT; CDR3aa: CASSLELAGEDTQYF
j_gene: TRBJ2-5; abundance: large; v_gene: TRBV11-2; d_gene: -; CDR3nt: TGTGCCAGCAGCCAGCTCCGGGCAGGCACTCAAGAGACCCAGTACTTC; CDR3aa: CASSQLRAGTQETQYF
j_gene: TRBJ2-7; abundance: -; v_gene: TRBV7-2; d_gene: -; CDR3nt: TGTGCCAGCAGCTTAACTGGACTAATCAAGACCTACGAGCAGTACTTC; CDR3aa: CASSLTGLIKTYEQYF
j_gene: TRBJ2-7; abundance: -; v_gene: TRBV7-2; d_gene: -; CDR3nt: TGTGCCAGCAGCTTACGCGGAACCTACGAGCAGTACTTC; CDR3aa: CASSLRGTYEQYF
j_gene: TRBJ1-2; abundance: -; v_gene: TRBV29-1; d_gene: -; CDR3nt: TGCAGCGTAACTCTTTGGGGCCTGGGGTATGGCTACACCTTC; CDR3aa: CSVTLWGLGYGYTF
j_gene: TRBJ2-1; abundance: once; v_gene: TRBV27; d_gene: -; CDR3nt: TGTGCCAGCGGAGTAAGGGGGAGTAACAATGAGCAGTTCTTC; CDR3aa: CASGVRGSNNEQFF
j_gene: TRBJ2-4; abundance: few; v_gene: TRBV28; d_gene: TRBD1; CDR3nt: TGTGCCAGCAGTTCATCCGGGACAGGGAAAAACATTCAGTACTTC; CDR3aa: CASSSSGTGKNIQYF
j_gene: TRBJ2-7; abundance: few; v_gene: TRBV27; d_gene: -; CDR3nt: TGTGCCACCAGGACTGAATACGAGCAGTACTTC; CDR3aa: CATRTEYEQYF
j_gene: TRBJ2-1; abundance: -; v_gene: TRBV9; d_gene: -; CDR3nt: TGTGCCAGCAGTCCGAGGGGGTCCTACAATGAGCAGTTCTTC; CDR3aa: CASSPRGSYNEQFF
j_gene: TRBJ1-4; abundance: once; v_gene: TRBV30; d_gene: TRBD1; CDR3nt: TGTGCCTGGAGAAACAGGGGATTTGAAAAACTGTTTTTT; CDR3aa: CAWRNRGFEKLFF
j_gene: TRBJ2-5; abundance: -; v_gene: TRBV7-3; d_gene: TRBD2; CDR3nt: TGTGCCAGCAGCCACACGACTAGCGGAGTGGTAGAGACCCAGTACTTC; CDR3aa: CASSHTTSGVVETQYF
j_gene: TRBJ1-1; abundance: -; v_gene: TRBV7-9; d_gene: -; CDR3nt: TGTGCCAGCAGAATAGGTTCGGGGAACACTGAAGCTTTCTTT; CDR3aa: CASRIGSGNTEAFF
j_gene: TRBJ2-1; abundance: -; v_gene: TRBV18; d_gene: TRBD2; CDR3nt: TGTGCCAGCTCCATTAGCGGGAGCCGCAATGAGCAGTTCTTC; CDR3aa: CASSISGSRNEQFF
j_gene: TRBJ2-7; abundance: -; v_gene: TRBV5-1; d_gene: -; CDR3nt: TGCGCCAGCAGCCACAGGGCCGAGGACGAGCAGTACTTC; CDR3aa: CASSHRAEDEQYF
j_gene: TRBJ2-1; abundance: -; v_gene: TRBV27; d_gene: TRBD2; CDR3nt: TGTGCCAGCGGGGGGACTAGCGGGCTTTTTGAGCAGTTCTTC; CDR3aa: CASGGTSGLFEQFF
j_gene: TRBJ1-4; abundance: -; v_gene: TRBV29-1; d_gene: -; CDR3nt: TGCAGCGGCCTGGGGGCACCTAATGAAAAACTGTTTTTT; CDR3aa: CSGLGAPNEKLFF
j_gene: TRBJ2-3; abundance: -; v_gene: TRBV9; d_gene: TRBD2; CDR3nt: TGTGCCAGCAGCATCCGACTAGCGGGGCGTTCAGATACGCAGTATTTT; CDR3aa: CASSIRLAGRSDTQYF
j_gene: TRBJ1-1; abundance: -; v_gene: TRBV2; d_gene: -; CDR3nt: TGTGCCAGCAGTGAAGCGCCACCAGACAGAGCTAACACTGAAGCTTTCTTT; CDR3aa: CASSEAPPDRANTEAFF
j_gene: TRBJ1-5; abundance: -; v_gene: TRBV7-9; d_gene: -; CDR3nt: TGTGCCAGCAGCTCCGACAATCAGCCCCAGCATTTT; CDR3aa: CASSSDNQPQHF
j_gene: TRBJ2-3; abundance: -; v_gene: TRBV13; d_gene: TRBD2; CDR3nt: TGTGCCAGCAGCTCATCAATGCTAGCGGGGAACACAGATACGCAGTATTTT; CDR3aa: CASSSSMLAGNTDTQYF
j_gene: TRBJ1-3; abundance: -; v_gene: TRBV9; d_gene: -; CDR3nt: TGTGCCAGCAGCGTAGCCAACTTGGGAGACACCATATATTTT; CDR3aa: CASSVANLGDTIYF
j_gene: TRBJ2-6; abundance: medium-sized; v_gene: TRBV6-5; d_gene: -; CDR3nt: TGTGCCAGTGCCAGCTCTGGGGCCAACGTCCTGACTTTC; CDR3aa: CASASSGANVLTF